The clone carrying this T cell receptor (beta chain) was seen repeatedly, ten times or more. Antigen specificity is unknown. V lost 3 bases to trimming and J lost 4 bases; unmatched junction nucleotides: 9. In germline, CDR1 is MNHEY, CDR2 SVGEGT. The CDR3 sequence is 16 residues long. RNA transcripts yielded amplified TCR beta CDR3 regions. An initial round of RT-PCR targeting the TCR CDR3 relied on the HTBI primer set. TCRdb itself ran the multiplex PCR reads through MiXCR, one entry per CDR3 protein. The profile covers approximately 410,000 distinct CDR3 sequences, with about 15% appearing a single time and about 13% taken by the ten largest. This entry is derived from a study of T cells in Graves' hyperthyroidism and ophthalmopathy. Study details: Any treatment followed the collection of peripheral blood at initial diagnosis.

Findings and limits, study-wide: Most expanded thyroid clonotypes above 0.001 also appeared in blood.

Diagnosing involved the use of clinical symptoms, serum thyroxine and TRAb, thyroid ultrasound and orbital computed tomography. Sequenced material: blood. This receptor was taken from a man younger than 35 with Graves' ophthalmopathy. This chain connects TRBV6-2 or TRBV6-3 to TRBJ2-1; 7 bases line up with TRBD2. The CDR3 reads CASSYLWREPYNEQFF. In nucleotides, the CDR3 is TGTGCCAGCAGTTATCTTTGGCGGGAGCCTTACAATGAGCAGTTCTTC.